This T cell receptor beta chain was profiled in a study of T cell responses to AZD1222 COVID-19 vaccine. Germline assignment: CDR1 SEHNR and CDR2 FQNEAQ (reference sequence). The V gene end was trimmed by 3 bases and the J gene end by 6 bases; junction bases not matched to a gene: 5. The CDR3 has 15 amino acids. The protocol was immunoSEQ multiplex PCR, while the TCRdb copy is restricted to in-frame clones and leaves out a portion. The sample includes fewer than 110,000 clones, 92% of them seen just once. The chain has TRBV7-9 and TRBJ1-2; 12 nucleotides line up with TRBD1. This specimen consisted of peripheral blood, obtained 28 days after the second AZD1222 dose. The receptor's source is an adult who received the AZD1222 COVID-19 vaccine. Here the CDR3 DNA reads TGTGCCAGCAGCTTTGCCGGGACAGGGGGCAATGGCTACACCTTC. Translated: CASSFAGTGGNGYTF.